This TCR beta chain was captured by sequencing in a study of immune evolution from preneoplasia to lung adenocarcinoma. Patient tissue came from resections in Japan or China, 2014–2017. This CDR3 is 19 amino acids long. V shed 5 bases and J 4 bases; nucleotides not matched to a gene: 17. CDR1 and CDR2 from the germline V gene are SEHNR and FQNEAQ (reference sequence). Measured with immunoSEQ multiplex PCR; TCRdb has only the in-frame clones, and not every one. The sample yields about 9,600 clones, around 82% seen once. The chain combines TRBV7-9 with TRBJ1-5; TRBD1 aligns across 10 bases. The sequence came from an older person with lung adenocarcinoma. The sequenced sample was FFPE minimally invasive lung adenocarcinoma tissue. CDR3 sequence (DNA): TGTGCCAGCAGCCGAGGCGGGTATAAGGGACAGGGGCGAAATCAGCCCCAGCATTTT. This translates into CASSRGGYKGQGRNQPQHF.